The 11 T cell receptor beta chains below were found in one sample sequenced in a study of cytomegalovirus exposure and HLA in healthy donors. Only in-frame clones appear in the TCRdb table, and some are missing; sequencing was by immunoSEQ multiplex PCR. Of roughly 240,000 clones detected, approximately 87% appear once; the ten largest clones hold around 3%. The sequenced material came from PBMCs. The receptors were sampled from a young man in good health and CMV-seronegative.

The chain links TRBV16 to TRBJ1-2, with unresolved D. The length of the CDR3 is 13 residues. Germline lookup yields CDR1 KGHSY and CDR2 FQNENV. Trimming stripped 0 bases from V and 8 bases from J, with 10 bases between. Here the CDR3 reads CASSQSGRYGYTF. CDR3 nucleotides: TGTGCCAGCAGCCAATCGGGCAGATACGGCTACACCTTC.

This clone has just one count. The chain combines TRBV6-5 with TRBJ2-7; 9 nucleotides align to TRBD1. The CDR3 spans 15 residues. Germline V CDR1 and CDR2: MNHEY, SVGAGI. Unmatched junction bases numbered 4, after V lost 4 bases and J lost 0 bases. Here the CDR3 DNA reads TGTGCCAGCAGTTTGGACAGGGGCGGCTCCTACGAGCAGTACTTC. As protein: CASSLDRGGSYEQYF.

V gene TRBV2 combines with J gene TRBJ1-5; 11 bases line up with TRBD1. The CDR3 length is 15 residues. Germline trimming cut 4 bases from V and 7 bases from J; bases unmatched to any gene: 6. The germline V gene has CDR1 SNHLY and CDR2 FYNNEI. The CDR3: CASSGTGGAGQPQHF. CDR3 bases: TGTGCCAGCAGTGGGACAGGGGGCGCGGGGCAGCCCCAGCATTTT.

The V gene is TRBV27, the J gene TRBJ2-7; the D is unclear. The CDR3 runs 14 residues. Looked up from germline, CDR1 is MNHEY and CDR2 is SMNVEV (reference sequence). V was pared by 2 bases and J by 2 bases, with 10 bases between. The CDR3 is CASSLPGLPYEQYF. The CDR3 DNA reads TGTGCCAGCAGTTTACCCGGTTTGCCCTACGAGCAGTACTTC.

This clone was detected only a few times. The chain is built from TRBV5-1 and TRBJ1-6; the D is unclear. Germline lookup yields CDR1 SGHRS and CDR2 YFSETQ. The CDR3 sequence is 14 residues long. V was shortened by 0 bases and J by 9 bases, with 10 bases between the two germline ends. CDR3 in amino acids: CASSLAQASSPLHF. CDR3 nucleotides: TGCGCCAGCAGCTTGGCCCAGGCCAGTTCACCCCTCCACTTT.

The CDR3, as DNA: TGTGCCAGCAGTTTAACAGGGAAGTCAGCGAACACCGGGGAGCTGTTTTTT. The encoded protein is CASSLTGKSANTGELFF. The chain couples TRBV28 to TRBJ2-2; tentatively, D is TRBD1 (6 bases). The CDR3 is 17 residues long. The V and J ends lost 2 bases and 0 bases respectively, with 13 bases between them. Germline V gene lookup returns CDR1 MDHEN and CDR2 SYDVKM.

The rearrangement joins TRBV19 to TRBJ2-3; possible D gene TRBD2, 5 bases. Trimming stripped 5 bases from V and 2 bases from J, with 8 bases between. The CDR3 sequence is 13 residues long. CDR1 is LNHDA and CDR2 is SQIVND in the germline V gene (reference sequence). The DNA of the CDR3 is TGTGCCAGTAGTGCGGGCAACACAGATACGCAGTATTTT. This codes for CASSAGNTDTQYF. The full variable domain, completed using reference TRBV19 and TRBJ2-3, is DGGITQSPKYLFRKEGQNVTLSCEQNLNHDAMYWYRQDPGQGLRLIYYSQIVNDFQKGDIAEGYSVSREKKESFPLTVTSAQKNPTAFYLCASSAGNTDTQYFGPGTRLTVL.

As regards this clone: One junction end does not reproduce the germline sequence, and a read error may be involved. CDR3 sequence (DNA): TGTACCAGCAGGTGGACGGAGGACTATGGCTACACCTTC. Residues: CTSRWTEDYGYTF. The chain recombines TRBV6-5 with TRBJ1-2; D is unclear. Germline CDR1 and CDR2: MNHEY and SVGAGI. The CDR3 is 13 amino acids.

This clone has just a few counts. The rearrangement links TRBV5-5 to TRBJ1-6; D may be TRBD1 (6 bases). The CDR3 sequence is 16 residues long. Trimming removed 0 bases from V and 3 bases from J, with 10 bases in between. The germline CDR1 and CDR2 sequences are SGHKS and YYEKEE (reference sequence). The CDR3 loop reads CASSLAGRGYNSPLHF. The CDR3 DNA reads as TGTGCCAGCAGCTTGGCGGGCAGGGGCTATAATTCACCCCTCCACTTT.

J is TRBJ2-7 and V is TRBV19; 8 bases are a match to TRBD2. V shed 10 bases, J shed 4 bases, and the junction held 6 bases outside the gene matches. The length of the CDR3 is 12 residues. Germline CDR1 LNHDA, CDR2 SQIVND (reference sequence). The CDR3 DNA sequence: TGTGCCACCGGGGGGGCGCGGTACGAGCAGTACTTC. Amino acids: CATGGARYEQYF.

The rearrangement joins TRBV29-1 to TRBJ2-3, with 10 bases identical to TRBD2. The CDR3 has 15 amino acids. The junction had 4 bases not matched to a gene; V was cut back by 1 base and J by 3 bases. CDR1 and CDR2 (germline): SQVTM, ANQGSEA. CDR3 DNA: TGCAGCGTTGAAGGGGAGACTAGCGGGACAGATACGCAGTATTTT. This translates into CSVEGETSGTDTQYF.